This T cell receptor beta chain derives from a study of shared clonotypes between healthy human individuals. In the case of this clone: Its target is unknown.

TCRdb's copy holds only in-frame clones and misses some; the assay was immunoSEQ multiplex PCR. Seen here are over 1.5 million clones, 95% to 99% observed once, and the top ten hold less than 0.55%. Donors, without exception, were Caucasian adults residing in Nashville, Tennessee. The CDR3 length is 15 residues. V lost 0 bases, J lost 0 bases, and 8 bases lay in between. Germline V gene lookup returns CDR1 SGHNT and CDR2 YYREEE (reference sequence). The study, taken as a whole, reports: The study found approximately 5% of naive CD4 clonotypes shared across a few donors.

This TCR was sampled from a man aged 25 to 40 in good health. Material: naive CD4+ T cells sorted from blood. Subset here: CD45RA+ positively selected. This chain links TRBV5-4 with TRBJ2-3; D is unresolved. The CDR3 sequence: CASSLGILSTDTQYF. The CDR3 DNA is TGTGCCAGCAGCTTGGGAATCCTTAGCACAGATACGCAGTATTTT.